This TCR beta chain was observed in a study of beta chain features in type 1 diabetes. This clone was detected only a few times. Its antigen remains unknown. Unmatched junction bases numbered 4, after V lost 6 bases and J lost 6 bases. This CDR3 is 13 amino acids long. Study findings and constraints: There was no resolution here of whether HLA type influences TCRB rearrangement. TCRB CDR3s were moderately but significantly shorter in Type 1 diabetes patients in all four CD4+ subsets.

What was sequenced were expressed TCRB transcripts, since all of the isolated RNA had been reverse transcribed. Data came from immunoSEQ multiplex PCR; TCRdb stores just in-frame clones and leaves some out. Of 360,000 or so clones listed, roughly a fifth are singletons. The sequence derives from a woman under 30 in good health. Specimen: naive CD4+ T cells from blood. This rearrangement joins TRBV23-1 to TRBJ1-2, with 10 bases that match TRBD1. TRBV23-1 is noted as an ORF with a role that remains uncertain. CDR3 nucleotides: TGCGCCAGCAGGGACAGGGGGTTTAATGGCTACACCTTC. Residues: CASRDRGFNGYTF.